Listed below are T cell receptor beta chains from one sample, sequenced in a study of patients and donors after allogeneic stem cell transplantation. TCRdb fed the RT-PCR reads into MiXCR, producing one record per CDR3 protein. The table has 150,000 to 200,000 distinct CDR3 sequences, more than 20% seen once; the top ten hold 20% to 30%. The source material was blood, either unsorted or a sorted T cell fraction (not recorded which). The receptors here all came from a human donor who was either an allogeneic HSCT recipient or a stem cell or donor lymphocyte infusion donor (not recorded which). It is not recorded whose cells these are; they may come from a transplant donor. Each CDR3 is given with its conserved first and last residue. The D gene is left open where the match is weak. Clone size is given for some rows only: seen once, a few or many times, or a class if the clone is expanded.

CDR3 protein: CASSEFGTGYEQYF
CDR3 DNA: TGTGCCAGCAGTGAATTTGGGACAGGGTACGAGCAGTACTTC
J gene: TRBJ2-7
V gene: TRBV25-1
clone size: .
D gene: TRBD1
CDR3 length: 14

CDR3 protein: CASTVRGSYEQYF
CDR3 DNA: TGTGCCAGCACAGTCAGGGGCTCCTACGAGCAGTACTTC
J gene: TRBJ2-7
V gene: TRBV12-3/TRBV12-4
clone size: .
D gene: .
CDR3 length: 13

CDR3 protein: CATSDKGTARLSTGELFF
CDR3 DNA: TGTGCCACCAGTGACAAGGGGACAGCCAGGCTGAGCACCGGGGAGCTGTTTTTT
J gene: TRBJ2-2
V gene: TRBV24-1
clone size: .
D gene: TRBD1
CDR3 length: 18

CDR3 protein: CATAGGPYLALHF
CDR3 DNA: TGTGCCACAGCAGGGGGCCCGTATCTGGCCCTCCACTTT
J gene: TRBJ1-6
V gene: TRBV12-3/TRBV12-4
clone size: .
D gene: TRBD1
CDR3 length: 13

CDR3 protein: CASSVMASDMNTEAFF
CDR3 DNA: TGTGCCAGCAGCGTAATGGCCTCCGATATGAACACTGAAGCTTTCTTT
J gene: TRBJ1-1
V gene: TRBV9
clone size: .
D gene: .
CDR3 length: 16

CDR3 protein: CASSSGEPLYGYTF
CDR3 DNA: TGCGCCAGCAGCTCCGGTGAACCCCTTTATGGCTACACCTTC
J gene: TRBJ1-2
V gene: TRBV5-1
clone size: few
D gene: .
CDR3 length: 14

CDR3 protein: CATSGAGVDQPQHF
CDR3 DNA: TGTGCCACCAGTGGAGCAGGGGTGGATCAGCCCCAGCATTTT
J gene: TRBJ1-5
V gene: TRBV24-1
clone size: many
D gene: .
CDR3 length: 14

CDR3 protein: CASSPGLKGGYTF
CDR3 DNA: TGTGCCAGCAGTCCCGGACTGAAGGGTGGCTACACCTTC
J gene: TRBJ1-2
V gene: TRBV12-3/TRBV12-4
clone size: few
D gene: .
CDR3 length: 13

CDR3 protein: CASRDGTNTEAFF
CDR3 DNA: TGTGCCAGCAGAGACGGAACGAACACTGAAGCTTTCTTT
J gene: TRBJ1-1
V gene: TRBV7-9
clone size: .
D gene: .
CDR3 length: 13

CDR3 protein: CASSSPGGSPNTEAFF
CDR3 DNA: TGTGCCAGCAGCTCACCCGGGGGCAGCCCGAACACTGAAGCTTTCTTT
J gene: TRBJ1-1
V gene: TRBV7-8
clone size: many
D gene: .
CDR3 length: 16

CDR3 protein: CAWSVQGGASEQFF
CDR3 DNA: TGTGCCTGGAGTGTACAAGGGGGGGCTAGTGAGCAGTTCTTC
J gene: TRBJ2-1
V gene: TRBV30
clone size: few
D gene: .
CDR3 length: 14

CDR3 protein: CSVTDRVGTEAFF
CDR3 DNA: TGCAGCGTGACAGACAGGGTGGGGACTGAAGCTTTCTTT
J gene: TRBJ1-1
V gene: TRBV29-1
clone size: .
D gene: TRBD1
CDR3 length: 13

CDR3 protein: CASSQEGRDGYTF
CDR3 DNA: TGCGCCAGCAGCCAAGAGGGAAGGGATGGCTACACCTTC
J gene: TRBJ1-2
V gene: TRBV4-3
clone size: .
D gene: .
CDR3 length: 13

CDR3 protein: CASSQETSGTYNEQFF
CDR3 DNA: TGCGCCAGCAGCCAAGAGACTAGCGGAACCTACAATGAGCAGTTCTTC
J gene: TRBJ2-1
V gene: TRBV4-3
clone size: few
D gene: TRBD2
CDR3 length: 16

CDR3 protein: CASSLLVQGASGYTF
CDR3 DNA: TGCGCCAGCAGCTTGTTGGTACAGGGGGCTTCTGGCTACACCTTC
J gene: TRBJ1-2
V gene: TRBV5-1
clone size: .
D gene: TRBD1
CDR3 length: 15

CDR3 protein: CASSPNYRETAGTDTQYF
CDR3 DNA: TGTGCCAGCTCACCAAATTACAGGGAGACTGCTGGCACAGATACGCAGTATTTT
J gene: TRBJ2-3
V gene: TRBV18
clone size: .
D gene: .
CDR3 length: 18

CDR3 protein: CASTVTVLFTYNEQFF
CDR3 DNA: TGTGCCAGCACCGTTACAGTACTTTTTACCTACAATGAGCAGTTCTTC
J gene: TRBJ2-1
V gene: TRBV6-2/TRBV6-3
clone size: .
D gene: .
CDR3 length: 16

CDR3 protein: CASRKDQTQETQYF
CDR3 DNA: TGCGCCAGCAGAAAAGATCAGACACAAGAGACCCAGTACTTC
J gene: TRBJ2-5
V gene: TRBV5-1
clone size: .
D gene: .
CDR3 length: 14

CDR3 protein: CASSPRIGLKVYNEQFF
CDR3 DNA: TGTGCCAGCAGCCCCCGGATAGGACTAAAGGTTTACAATGAGCAGTTCTTC
J gene: TRBJ2-1
V gene: TRBV7-9
clone size: once
D gene: .
CDR3 length: 17

CDR3 protein: CASSLKGSSYNEQFF
CDR3 DNA: TGCGCCAGCAGCTTAAAGGGGAGCTCCTACAATGAGCAGTTCTTC
J gene: TRBJ2-1
V gene: TRBV5-1
clone size: .
D gene: .
CDR3 length: 15

CDR3 protein: CSARGREPDTIYF
CDR3 DNA: TGCAGTGCTAGAGGGCGGGAACCGGACACCATATATTTT
J gene: TRBJ1-3
V gene: TRBV20-1
clone size: few
D gene: .
CDR3 length: 13

CDR3 protein: CASGAGQGIDNEQFF
CDR3 DNA: TGTGCCAGCGGAGCTGGACAGGGAATAGACAATGAGCAGTTCTTC
J gene: TRBJ2-1
V gene: TRBV7-9
clone size: .
D gene: TRBD1
CDR3 length: 15

CDR3 protein: CASSTSGGSNQPQHF
CDR3 DNA: TGTGCCAGCAGTACCTCTGGGGGGAGCAATCAGCCCCAGCATTTT
J gene: TRBJ1-5
V gene: TRBV12-3/TRBV12-4
clone size: .
D gene: .
CDR3 length: 15

CDR3 protein: CASSLGTFPYNTEAFF
CDR3 DNA: TGCGCCAGCAGCTTGGGGACATTTCCTTATAACACTGAAGCTTTCTTT
J gene: TRBJ1-1
V gene: TRBV5-1
clone size: few
D gene: .
CDR3 length: 16

CDR3 protein: CASSLRGGLDYGYTF
CDR3 DNA: TGTGCCAGCAGTTTACGGGGGGGCTTGGACTATGGCTACACCTTC
J gene: TRBJ1-2
V gene: TRBV27
clone size: few
D gene: .
CDR3 length: 15

CDR3 protein: CASGGQGVNTEAFF
CDR3 DNA: TGTGCCAGCGGGGGACAGGGAGTGAACACTGAAGCTTTCTTT
J gene: TRBJ1-1
V gene: TRBV6-6
clone size: few
D gene: TRBD1
CDR3 length: 14

CDR3 protein: CSARDPHEIYEQYF
CDR3 DNA: TGCAGTGCTAGAGACCCACATGAAATCTACGAGCAGTACTTC
J gene: TRBJ2-7
V gene: TRBV20-1
clone size: .
D gene: .
CDR3 length: 14

CDR3 protein: CSARKSGSDTGELFF
CDR3 DNA: TGCAGTGCTAGGAAAAGCGGGAGTGATACCGGGGAGCTGTTTTTT
J gene: TRBJ2-2
V gene: TRBV20-1
clone size: few
D gene: TRBD2
CDR3 length: 15

CDR3 protein: CASRDGARKSLFF
CDR3 DNA: TGTGCCAGCAGGGACGGGGCAAGAAAATCACTGTTTTTT
J gene: TRBJ1-4
V gene: TRBV12-3/TRBV12-4
clone size: .
D gene: .
CDR3 length: 13

CDR3 protein: CSAPPGMNTEAFF
CDR3 DNA: TGCAGTGCCCCCCCGGGGATGAACACTGAAGCTTTCTTT
J gene: TRBJ1-1
V gene: TRBV20-1
clone size: .
D gene: .
CDR3 length: 13

CDR3 protein: CASRPRGGIYEAFF
CDR3 DNA: TGTGCCAGCAGGCCGCGTGGAGGGATATATGAAGCTTTCTTT
J gene: TRBJ1-1
V gene: TRBV21-1
clone size: few
D gene: .
CDR3 length: 14

CDR3 protein: CAISESLGRVNTGELFF
CDR3 DNA: TGTGCCATCAGTGAATCTCTGGGTCGAGTGAACACCGGGGAGCTGTTTTTT
J gene: TRBJ2-2
V gene: TRBV10-3
clone size: few
D gene: .
CDR3 length: 17

CDR3 protein: CSVARGDGGYTF
CDR3 DNA: TGCAGCGTTGCGAGGGGGGACGGAGGCTACACCTTC
J gene: TRBJ1-2
V gene: TRBV29-1
clone size: .
D gene: .
CDR3 length: 12

CDR3 protein: CASYLTGFYHGYTF
CDR3 DNA: TGTGCCAGCTATTTGACAGGGTTTTATCATGGCTACACCTTC
J gene: TRBJ1-2
V gene: TRBV12-3/TRBV12-4
clone size: few
D gene: TRBD1
CDR3 length: 14

CDR3 protein: CASSVWDTTGELFF
CDR3 DNA: TGTGCCAGCAGCGTATGGGATACTACCGGGGAGCTGTTTTTT
J gene: TRBJ2-2
V gene: TRBV9
clone size: .
D gene: .
CDR3 length: 14

CDR3 protein: CASSSLGDTQYF
CDR3 DNA: TGTGCCAGCAGCTCGCTAGGGGATACGCAGTATTTT
J gene: TRBJ2-3
V gene: TRBV7-2
clone size: .
D gene: .
CDR3 length: 12